This TCR beta chain was captured in a study of beta chain features in type 1 diabetes. Isolated RNA was reverse transcribed in full, so expressed TCRB transcripts were sequenced. Assay: immunoSEQ multiplex PCR; the TCRdb copy retains only in-frame clones and omits some. The sample yields under 130,000 clones, 25% to 30% seen once. The germline gives CDR1 SGHAT, CDR2 FQNNGV. This CDR3 has 16 residues. The J segment lost 4 bases and the V segment lost 6 bases, leaving 5 bases of the junction unmatched. Whole-study results and caveats: It was among patients, rather than healthy donors, that naive, central memory and Treg TCRB repertoires appeared more similar. Type 1 diabetes patients had TCRB CDR3s that were shorter (moderately but significantly so) in all four CD4+ subsets. Type 1 diabetes patients had VDJ junctions that carried fewer insertions and more deletions.

To note about this clone: What it recognizes is unknown.

Cell sorting via CD45RO/CCR7/CD25/CD127/CD95/CD27 was performed to obtain CD4+ naive, central memory, regulatory and stem cell-like memory cells. Material: central memory CD4+ T cells from blood. The receptor's source is a woman aged 18-30 years with type 1 diabetes. This chain connects TRBV11-2 to TRBJ2-2; the match to TRBD2 covers 13 bases. CDR3 region: CASRDTSGRGTGELFF. The CDR3 nucleotides read TGTGCCAGCAGGGACACTAGCGGGAGGGGCACCGGGGAGCTGTTTTTT.